This is a list of T cell receptor beta chains from one sample in a study of blood T cell repertoires in COVID-19. Assay used: immunoSEQ multiplex PCR; TCRdb lists only in-frame clones, some missing. The sample lists under 250,000 clones; around four fifths were seen once. The sequenced material came from peripheral blood. The source is a woman aged 70-85 years with active or convalescent COVID-19. Each CDR3 is given with its conserved first and last residue. D genes are given only for firm matches. Clone size is given for some rows only: seen once, a few or many times, or a class if the clone is expanded.

clone_size	v_call	d_call	j_call	cdr3_aa	cdr3_nt
NA	TRBV10-3	NA	TRBJ2-1	CAISVDAGSYNEQFF	TGTGCCATCAGTGTTGACGCAGGGTCTTACAATGAGCAGTTCTTC
NA	TRBV29-1	NA	TRBJ2-3	CSVVPGESVFTDTQYF	TGCAGCGTTGTGCCAGGGGAGTCGGTGTTCACAGATACGCAGTATTTT
NA	TRBV5-1	NA	TRBJ1-3	CASTSGHSGNTIYF	TGCGCCAGCACGTCAGGGCACTCTGGAAACACCATATATTTT
few	TRBV7-9	NA	TRBJ1-2	CASSLQGNGYTF	TGTGCCAGCAGCTTACAGGGGAACGGCTACACCTTC
NA	TRBV2	NA	TRBJ2-7	CASMVGRSSYEQYF	TGTGCCAGCATGGTGGGGAGGAGCTCCTACGAGCAGTACTTC
NA	TRBV20-1	TRBD2	TRBJ2-1	CSASQRGVYNEQFF	TGCAGTGCTAGTCAGCGGGGGGTCTACAATGAGCAGTTCTTC
once	TRBV5-1	NA	TRBJ2-3	CASSFGGDSTDTQYF	TGCGCCAGCAGCTTCGGCGGGGATAGCACAGATACGCAGTATTTT
NA	TRBV19	TRBD2	TRBJ2-7	CASMGTSGSGGTYEQYF	TGTGCCAGTATGGGGACTAGCGGGAGTGGAGGGACCTACGAGCAGTACTTC
NA	TRBV29-1	TRBD1	TRBJ1-4	CSVEDLGQGAEKLFF	TGCAGCGTTGAAGATCTGGGGCAGGGGGCCGAAAAACTGTTTTTT
NA	TRBV3-1/TRBV3-2	NA	TRBJ1-3	CASSSGTAGNTIYF	TGTGCCAGCAGCTCCGGGACTGCTGGAAACACCATATATTTT
NA	TRBV30	TRBD1	TRBJ1-2	CAWSEGAGYTF	TGTGCCTGGAGTGAGGGGGCAGGCTACACCTTC
once	TRBV19	TRBD1	TRBJ1-5	CASSGQGGNQPQHF	TGTGCCAGTAGCGGACAGGGGGGAAATCAGCCCCAGCATTTT
NA	TRBV5-1	NA	TRBJ2-3	CASSLVRGTSTDTQYF	TGCGCCAGCAGCTTGGTCCGGGGGACCTCCACAGATACGCAGTATTTT
NA	TRBV28	TRBD1	TRBJ1-2	CASSTGQGLGYTF	TGTGCCAGCAGTACTGGACAGGGGTTGGGCTACACCTTC
NA	TRBV5-6	NA	TRBJ2-3	CASSSGQTDTQYF	TGTGCCAGCAGCTCTGGACAGACAGATACGCAGTATTTT
NA	TRBV30	NA	TRBJ2-3	CAWSEGSTDTQYF	TGTGCCTGGAGTGAGGGGAGCACAGATACGCAGTATTTT
NA	TRBV5-1	TRBD1	TRBJ2-5	CASRPQGAEETQYF	TGCGCCAGCCGACCTCAGGGGGCCGAAGAGACCCAGTACTTC
NA	TRBV5-1	TRBD2	TRBJ2-7	CASSQTSGAYEQYF	TGCGCCAGCAGCCAAACTAGCGGTGCCTACGAGCAGTACTTC
NA	TRBV18	TRBD1	TRBJ1-3	CASSPPTGVGGNTIYF	TGTGCCAGCTCACCACCGACAGGGGTAGGAGGAAACACCATATATTTT
NA	TRBV5-8	NA	TRBJ1-4	CASSLVLGATNEKLFF	TGTGCCAGCAGCTTGGTGTTAGGGGCAACTAATGAAAAACTGTTTTTT
NA	TRBV5-4	TRBD2	TRBJ2-3	CASSWGTSGGTDTQYF	TGTGCCAGCAGCTGGGGGACTAGCGGGGGGACAGATACGCAGTATTTT
NA	TRBV12-5	NA	TRBJ2-5	CASGWGLSRGETQYF	TGTGCTAGTGGGTGGGGACTCTCACGCGGAGAGACCCAGTACTTC
once	TRBV4-2	NA	TRBJ1-1	CASSQEWVGQGGTEAFF	TGTGCCAGCAGCCAAGAGTGGGTCGGGCAGGGTGGGACTGAAGCTTTCTTT
once	TRBV5-4	NA	TRBJ1-5	CASSDRDQPQHF	TGTGCCAGCAGCGACCGGGATCAGCCCCAGCATTTT
NA	TRBV21-1	NA	TRBJ1-3	CASSKTTGTGKAGNTIYF	TGTGCCAGCAGCAAGACTACCGGGACAGGGAAGGCGGGAAACACCATATATTTT
NA	TRBV6-6	NA	TRBJ2-3	CASNRQSDTQYF	TGTGCCAGCAACCGACAGTCAGATACGCAGTATTTT
NA	TRBV9	NA	TRBJ1-1	CASSVIQGSTEAFF	TGTGCCAGCAGCGTTATTCAGGGCAGCACTGAAGCTTTCTTT
NA	TRBV24-1	TRBD1	TRBJ2-7	CATSDEAGTGDYEQYF	TGTGCCACCAGTGATGAAGCCGGGACAGGGGACTACGAGCAGTACTTC
NA	TRBV7-9	TRBD1	TRBJ1-1	CASSLELDREGTEAFF	TGTGCCAGCAGCTTAGAGTTGGACAGGGAGGGCACTGAAGCTTTCTTT
NA	TRBV30	NA	TRBJ1-6	CAWSLLFPADNSPLHF	TGTGCCTGGAGTTTGTTGTTTCCTGCGGATAATTCACCCCTCCACTTT
NA	TRBV27	TRBD2	TRBJ2-7	CASSSLGSGGYEQYF	TGTGCCAGCAGTTCCTTAGGGAGCGGGGGCTACGAGCAGTACTTC
NA	TRBV6-1	NA	TRBJ2-7	CASSEARWDNPYF	TGTGCCAGCAGTGAAGCGAGGTGGGACAATCCCTATTTC
NA	TRBV30	NA	TRBJ2-1	CAWSVGSGEQFF	TGTGCCTGGAGTGTGGGCTCAGGTGAGCAGTTCTTC
NA	TRBV11-2	NA	TRBJ1-1	CASSLDLGGGYTEAFF	TGTGCCAGCAGCTTAGATTTGGGGGGGGGTTACACTGAAGCTTTCTTT
NA	TRBV6-6	TRBD1	TRBJ2-2	CASRPGTGGEAGELFF	TGTGCCAGCAGGCCCGGGACAGGGGGAGAGGCCGGGGAGCTGTTTTTT
once	TRBV19	TRBD2	TRBJ2-1	CASRTPGLAGRYEQFF	TGTGCCAGTAGGACCCCGGGACTAGCGGGAAGGTATGAGCAGTTCTTC
NA	TRBV18	NA	TRBJ1-1	CASSPDSNTEAFF	TGTGCCAGCTCACCGGACAGTAACACTGAAGCTTTCTTT
once	TRBV28	TRBD2	TRBJ2-5	CASSLAGGPKGETQYF	TGTGCCAGCAGTTTGGCGGGAGGGCCAAAAGGGGAGACCCAGTACTTC
NA	TRBV28	TRBD1	TRBJ1-6	CASSPGGGQGRISPLHF	TGTGCCAGCAGCCCAGGCGGTGGACAGGGTAGGATTTCACCCCTCCACTTT
few	TRBV19	NA	TRBJ1-2	CASTAGFNYGYTF	TGTGCCAGTACGGCAGGGTTTAACTATGGCTACACCTTC
few	TRBV9	NA	TRBJ1-1	CASSTTPNTEAFF	TGTGCCAGCAGCACAACACCGAACACTGAAGCTTTCTTT
NA	TRBV2	NA	TRBJ2-7	CASSEGEGHLYEQYF	TGTGCCAGCAGCGAAGGAGAAGGACACTTATACGAGCAGTACTTC
once	TRBV5-4	NA	TRBJ2-2	CASSRIQGTNTGELFF	TGTGCCAGCAGCCGGATACAGGGAACGAACACCGGGGAGCTGTTTTTT
NA	TRBV4-2	TRBD2	TRBJ2-5	CASSQAPTSGATQETQYF	TGTGCCAGCAGCCAAGCACCCACTAGCGGGGCAACCCAAGAGACCCAGTACTTC
NA	TRBV7-9	NA	TRBJ1-1	CASSLALSGADEAFF	TGTGCCAGCAGCTTAGCTCTTTCAGGGGCCGATGAAGCTTTCTTT
NA	TRBV2	NA	TRBJ2-7	CASTEYKNIIYEQYF	TGTGCCAGCACTGAATACAAGAATATAATCTACGAGCAGTACTTC
NA	TRBV12-3/TRBV12-4	NA	TRBJ1-5	CASSSLPNQPQHF	TGTGCCAGCAGTTCACTACCGAATCAGCCCCAGCATTTT
once	TRBV11-3	NA	TRBJ2-1	CASSPTTGNTHNEQFF	TGTGCCAGCAGCCCCACGACAGGCAACACTCACAATGAGCAGTTCTTC
NA	TRBV30	TRBD1	TRBJ1-6	CAWSQGASPLHF	TGTGCCTGGAGTCAGGGGGCTTCACCCCTCCACTTT
NA	TRBV9	NA	TRBJ1-1	CASSVGGVNTEAFF	TGTGCCAGCAGCGTCGGGGGGGTGAACACTGAAGCTTTCTTT
few	TRBV3-1/TRBV3-2	NA	TRBJ2-3	CASSQVREGAQYF	TGTGCCAGCAGCCAAGTTCGAGAAGGGGCGCAGTATTTT
NA	TRBV6-2/TRBV6-3	NA	TRBJ1-2	CASSPGLAGYGYTF	TGTGCCAGCAGCCCAGGGCTGGCGGGGTATGGCTACACCTTC
NA	TRBV28	TRBD1	TRBJ1-6	CASSLYETGNNSPLHF	TGTGCCAGCAGTTTATACGAGACAGGGAATAATTCACCCCTCCACTTT
NA	TRBV6-1	NA	TRBJ2-5	CASSDGPGETQYF	TGTGCCAGCAGTGATGGTCCGGGGGAGACCCAGTACTTC